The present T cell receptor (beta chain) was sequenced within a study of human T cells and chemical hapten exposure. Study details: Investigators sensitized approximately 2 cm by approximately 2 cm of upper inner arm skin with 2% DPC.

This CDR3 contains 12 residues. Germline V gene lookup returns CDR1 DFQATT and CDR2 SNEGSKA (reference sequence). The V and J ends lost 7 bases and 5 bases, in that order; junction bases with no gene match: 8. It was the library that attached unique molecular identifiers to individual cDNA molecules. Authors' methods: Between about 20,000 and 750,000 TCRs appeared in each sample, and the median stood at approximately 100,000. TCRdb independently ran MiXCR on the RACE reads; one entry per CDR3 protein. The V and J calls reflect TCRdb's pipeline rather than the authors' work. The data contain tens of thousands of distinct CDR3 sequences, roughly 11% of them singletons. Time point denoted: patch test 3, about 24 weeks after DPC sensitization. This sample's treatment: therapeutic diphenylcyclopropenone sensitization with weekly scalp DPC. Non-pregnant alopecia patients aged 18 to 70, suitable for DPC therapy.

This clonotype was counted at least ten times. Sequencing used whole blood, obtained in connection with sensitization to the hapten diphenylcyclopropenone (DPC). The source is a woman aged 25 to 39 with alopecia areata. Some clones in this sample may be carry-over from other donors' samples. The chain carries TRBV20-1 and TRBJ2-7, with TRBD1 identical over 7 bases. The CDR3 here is CSGSGQKDEQYF. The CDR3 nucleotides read TGCAGTGGATCGGGACAGAAGGACGAGCAGTACTTC.